A single sample is the source of the 32 T cell receptor beta chains below, sequenced in a study of identical twins. Using its own MiXCR run on the 5' RACE reads, TCRdb lists one record per CDR3 protein. In the table there are about 460,000 distinct CDR3 sequences, more than 13% of which are singletons. These data were also filed under a second study, of yellow fever vaccine responses in identical twins.

Material: CD4+ T cells sorted from blood. The receptors here all came from a woman aged 18-35 years in good health.

The chain couples TRBV20-1 to TRBJ1-6; 9 positions match TRBD1. Germline CDR1 DFQATT, CDR2 SNEGSKA (reference sequence). There are 14 residues in the CDR3. J gave up 8 bases and V 3 bases, and 5 bases lay outside the gene matches. In nucleotides, the CDR3 is TGCAGTGCTAGGGCGGGGACAGGGTATTCACCCCTCCACTTT. It yields the protein CSARAGTGYSPLHF.

This chain joins TRBV20-1 and TRBJ2-7; TRBD1 matches 11 bases. Germline V gives CDR1 DFQATT, CDR2 SNEGSKA (reference sequence). Unmatched junction bases numbered 7, after V lost 5 bases and J lost 7 bases. CDR3 size: 13 residues. The CDR3 DNA is TGCAGTGCTTATAGGACAGGGGGCAGGGAGCAGTACTTC. Translating gives CSAYRTGGREQYF.

The rearrangement links TRBV7-9 to TRBJ2-5, with TRBD2 matching 10 bases. The CDR3 covers 14 residues. Looked up from germline, CDR1 is SEHNR and CDR2 is FQNEAQ (reference sequence). Trimming at V came to 3 bases and at J to 6 bases, leaving 4 bases not matched to a gene. CDR3 in amino acids: CASSLIAGGQTQYF. The CDR3 region has the DNA TGTGCCAGCAGCTTGATAGCGGGAGGTCAGACCCAGTACTTC.

The chain combines TRBV9 with TRBJ1-1; D gene unclear. CDR3 length: 15 residues. Trimming removed 0 bases from V and 4 bases from J, with 13 bases in between. Germline V gene sequence: CDR1 SGDLS, CDR2 YYNGEE. The CDR3 here is CASSVDVGLGTEAFF. The CDR3 DNA is TGTGCCAGCAGCGTAGATGTAGGATTGGGCACTGAAGCTTTCTTT.

This clonotype has a handful of counts. The conserved closing phenylalanine or tryptophan is absent in this CDR3, likely reflecting a read error. The DNA is left out, because the CDR3 cannot be placed on it with certainty; the CDR3 is given as TCRdb lists it. This chain connects TRBV3-1 to TRBJ1-4. The CDR3 spans 10 residues, counting both ends. The germline CDR1 and CDR2 sequences are LGHDT and YNNKEL (reference sequence). The CDR3 sequence: CASSQDWQLG.

A few counts support this clonotype. The DNA for the CDR3 is TGCGCCAGCAGCTTGGTTGTGGGTGTCCAAGAGACCCAGTACTTC. This sequence encodes CASSLVVGVQETQYF. This chain uses TRBV5-1 with TRBJ2-5; no definite D call. The CDR3 totals 15 residues. V was trimmed by 0 bases and J by 1 base, leaving 10 bases between them. Germline CDR1 is SGHRS and CDR2 is YFSETQ.

The chain links TRBV20-1 to TRBJ2-3, with 10 bases that match TRBD2. Germline CDR1 DFQATT, CDR2 SNEGSKA (reference sequence). CDR3 size: 13 residues. V was clipped by 6 bases and J by 4 bases; unmatched bases: 4. The CDR3 reads CSAPSGGADTQYF. The CDR3, as DNA: TGCAGTGCCCCGAGCGGGGGGGCAGATACGCAGTATTTT.

This clonotype was recorded a few times. The CDR3 DNA reads TGCGCCAGCAGCGCTTCGGGCACAGGGGGCGCGATCGCCGGCTACACCTTC. Encoded protein: CASSASGTGGAIAGYTF. The V and J genes are TRBV5-1 and TRBJ1-2; TRBD1 aligns across 9 bases. CDR1 SGHRS and CDR2 YFSETQ come from the germline V gene. V was clipped by 4 bases and J by 8 bases; unmatched bases: 18. The CDR3 loop spans 17 amino acids.

In regard to this clonotype: Mismatch with germline at one junction end may stem from a read error. The chain has TRBV3-1 and TRBJ2-5; D remains unclear. CDR3 length: 15 residues. Germline loops: CDR1 LGHDT, CDR2 YNNKEL (reference sequence). The CDR3 spells CASSQGLPTQGTQYF. The CDR3 DNA sequence: TGTGCCAGCAGCCAAGGTCTACCTACCCAAGGGACCCAGTACTTC.

In nucleotides, the CDR3 is TGCGCCAGCAGGGGGACTAGCGGGACCACAGATACGCAGTATTTT. Translated: CASRGTSGTTDTQYF. This chain joins TRBV5-1 and TRBJ2-3; 13 nucleotides match TRBD2. The germline gives CDR1 SGHRS, CDR2 YFSETQ. V lost 5 bases, J lost 2 bases, and 2 bases stayed unmatched. This CDR3 region has 15 residues.

This clonotype was recorded a few times. The chain links TRBV6-2 or TRBV6-3 to TRBJ1-2, with 7 positions matching TRBD1. This CDR3 is built from 14 residues. V gave up 6 bases and J gave up 4 bases; unmatched junction bases: 8. Germline loops: CDR1 MNHEY, CDR2 SVGEGT. CDR3 DNA: TGTGCCAGCAGAAAAGTCGGGACAGCCTATGGCTACACCTTC. Translating it yields CASRKVGTAYGYTF.

This clonotype was seen many times. The rearrangement links TRBV7-6 to TRBJ2-3; D gene unclear. There are 14 residues in the CDR3. V was cut by 0 bases and J by 2 bases, with 6 bases left in between. Germline V gene lookup returns CDR1 SGHVS and CDR2 FNYEAQ. CDR3 region: CASSLAGNTDTQYF. CDR3 DNA: TGTGCCAGCAGCTTAGCGGGGAACACAGATACGCAGTATTTT.

Only a few counts were recorded for this clonotype. The V gene is TRBV5-1, the J gene TRBJ2-1, with 9 bases matching TRBD2. V lost 4 bases to trimming and J lost 1 base; unmatched junction nucleotides: 9. Germline CDR1 and CDR2: SGHRS and YFSETQ. This CDR3 is built from 17 residues. The CDR3 loop is CASSPAFSGSSYNEQFF. In DNA, the CDR3 is TGCGCCAGCAGCCCCGCCTTTAGCGGGAGTTCCTACAATGAGCAGTTCTTC.

The chain combines TRBV7-9 with TRBJ2-1; 10 bases are shared with TRBD2. The CDR3 extends over 16 amino acids. Germline trimming cut 5 bases from V and 4 bases from J; bases unmatched to any gene: 8. Germline loops: CDR1 SEHNR, CDR2 FQNEAQ (reference sequence). The chain's CDR3 is CASSTYRTSGYNEQFF. The CDR3 nucleotides are TGTGCCAGCAGCACATACAGGACTAGCGGTTACAATGAGCAGTTCTTC. Together with reference TRBV7-9 and TRBJ2-1, the CDR3 gives the full variable domain: DTGVSQNPRHKITKRGQNVTFRCDPISEHNRLYWYRQTLGQGPEFLTYFQNEAQLEKSRLLSDRFSAERPKGSFSTLEIQRTEQGDSAMYLCASSTYRTSGYNEQFFGPGTRLTVL.

This clonotype was found a few times. J is TRBJ2-3 and V is TRBV7-9; 8 nucleotides align to TRBD1. The germline V gene has CDR1 SEHNR and CDR2 FQNEAQ (reference sequence). V shed 5 bases and J 2 bases; nucleotides not matched to a gene: 9. The CDR3 spans 16 residues. CDR3 sequence: CASSPDRAVFTDTQYF. The CDR3 DNA is TGTGCCAGCAGCCCGGACAGGGCCGTTTTCACAGATACGCAGTATTTT.

This clonotype came up a few times. The rearrangement links TRBV6-2 or TRBV6-3 to TRBJ1-3, with TRBD1 as a possible D gene (6 bases). Between the trimmed V and J ends, which lost 6 bases and 1 base, there was a span of 16 bases. The germline CDR1 and CDR2 sequences are MNHEY and SVGEGT. The CDR3 extends over 16 amino acids. This CDR3 is CASRTGTLTSGNTIYF. The DNA of the CDR3 is TGTGCCAGCAGGACAGGAACCCTAACGTCTGGAAACACCATATATTTT.

This chain connects TRBV3-1 to TRBJ1-2, with 7 nucleotides matching TRBD1. Losses at the gene ends were 3 bases for V and 7 bases for J; bases not matched to a gene: 11. The CDR3 loop spans 15 amino acids. Germline V gives CDR1 LGHDT, CDR2 YNNKEL (reference sequence). In DNA form, the CDR3 reads TGTGCCAGCAGCCAGCCTGGTGAGGGGGCGGCTGGCTACACCTTC. Translated: CASSQPGEGAAGYTF.

This clonotype was found many times. The genes are TRBV20-1 and TRBJ2-3, with 8 bases that match TRBD1. After removal of 3 bases from V and 5 bases from J, the junction contained 13 bases not matched to a gene. This CDR3 spans 16 amino acids. Per germline, CDR1 DFQATT and CDR2 SNEGSKA (reference sequence). The CDR3, as DNA: TGCAGTGCTAGTCCTATTACAGGGGGGAAGGGAGATACGCAGTATTTT. Translation gives CSASPITGGKGDTQYF.

The chain combines TRBV10-3 with TRBJ2-5; weak D call: TRBD1 (5 bases). The length of the CDR3 is 15 residues. V was shortened by 0 bases and J by 2 bases, with 10 bases between the two germline ends. Germline-derived CDR1 and CDR2 are ENHRY and SYGVKD. This CDR3 reads CAISESRVLQETQYF. The CDR3 DNA reads as TGTGCCATCAGTGAGTCCAGGGTACTTCAAGAGACCCAGTACTTC.

The V gene is TRBV7-3, the J gene TRBJ1-5; perhaps TRBD1 as D (6 bases). Germline V lookup: CDR1 SGHTA, CDR2 FQGTGA. CDR3 length equals 17 residues. Trimming shortened V by 3 bases and J by 7 bases, and 22 bases separated the two germline ends. CDR3 loop: CASSLSFYGQGKQPQHF. CDR3 DNA: TGTGCCAGCAGCTTGTCGTTTTACGGGCAGGGGAAGCAGCCCCAGCATTTT.

This clonotype was recorded a few times. The chain carries TRBV3-1 and TRBJ2-6; 7 positions match TRBD2. J lost 0 bases, V lost 3 bases, and 8 bases had no gene match. The CDR3 is 18 residues long. The germline gives CDR1 LGHDT, CDR2 YNNKEL (reference sequence). CDR3: CASSQVERGLSGANVLTF. The CDR3 DNA follows: TGTGCCAGCAGCCAGGTTGAGCGGGGTCTCTCTGGGGCCAACGTCCTGACTTTC. Complete variable domain (other parts from reference TRBV3-1 and TRBJ2-6): DTAVSQTPKYLVTQMGNDKSIKCEQNLGHDTMYWYKQDSKKFLKIMFSYNNKELIINETVPNRFSPKSPDKAHLNLHINSLELGDSAVYFCASSQVERGLSGANVLTFGAGSRLTVL.

This clonotype has just a few counts. The CDR3 here is CASSRQEERNEQFF. The CDR3 nucleotides are TGTGCCAGCAGTCGACAGGAAGAACGCAATGAGCAGTTCTTC. V gene TRBV7-9 combines with J gene TRBJ2-1, with a possible D match to TRBD1 (6 bases). Germline V gives CDR1 SEHNR, CDR2 FQNEAQ (reference sequence). This CDR3 is 14 amino acids long. V dropped 6 bases and J dropped 6 bases, with 15 bases sitting between them.

Ten or more counts support this clonotype. The genes are TRBV24-1 and TRBJ2-3; tentative D call: TRBD2 (6 bases). The CDR3 is 15 amino acids. CDR1 is KGHDR and CDR2 is SFDVKD in the germline V gene. Trimming cost V 9 bases and J 2 bases, with 17 bases left between them. CDR3 sequence: CATQPGLGLTDTQYF. The DNA for the CDR3 is TGTGCCACCCAACCGGGACTCGGGCTCACAGATACGCAGTATTTT.

This clonotype appeared a few times. CDR3 region: CSAIVGQNEKLFF. CDR3 nucleotide sequence: TGCAGTGCTATTGTCGGACAAAATGAAAAACTGTTTTTT. The V gene is TRBV20-1, the J gene TRBJ1-4; TRBD1 might be the D (5 bases). Trimming stripped 4 bases from V and 5 bases from J, with 11 bases between. The CDR3 contains 13 residues. Germline V gives CDR1 DFQATT, CDR2 SNEGSKA (reference sequence).

This clonotype was observed a handful of times. This sequence joins TRBV20-1 and TRBJ2-1; 7 nucleotides agree with TRBD1. CDR3 size: 15 residues. V was pared by 1 base and J by 3 bases, with 6 bases of the junction left unmatched. Germline V gene sequence: CDR1 DFQATT, CDR2 SNEGSKA (reference sequence). This CDR3 reads CSARAGTDFYNEQFF. The CDR3 bases are TGCAGTGCTAGAGCCGGGACAGACTTCTACAATGAGCAGTTCTTC.

The chain recombines TRBV24-1 with TRBJ2-2; no reliable D call. The CDR3 is 13 amino acids. Germline CDR1 KGHDR, CDR2 SFDVKD. The V gene lost 9 bases and the J gene lost 4 bases, with 11 bases spanning the gap. The CDR3 region has the DNA TGTGCCACCGGTAGGGATGGCACCGGGGAGCTGTTTTTT. Amino acids: CATGRDGTGELFF.

The V call is TRBV28, the J call TRBJ2-3; no reliable D call. Germline V gene data show CDR1 as MDHEN and CDR2 as SYDVKM. The CDR3 sequence is 18 residues long. Trimming pared 6 bases from V and 2 bases from J, leaving 24 bases between. The CDR3 bases are TGTGCCAGCAGCCTTTCCCCCTTCTTGGGCTCATCCACAGATACGCAGTATTTT. Encoded protein: CASSLSPFLGSSTDTQYF.

This clonotype was observed at least ten times. The chain joins TRBV7-2 to TRBJ2-7; 8 bases line up with TRBD1. CDR3 size: 16 residues. J lost 3 bases, V lost 4 bases, and 11 bases had no gene match. Germline loops: CDR1 SGHTA, CDR2 FQGNSA. The CDR3: CASSSRTGTLLYEQYF. CDR3 bases: TGTGCCAGCAGCTCCCGGACAGGGACTTTACTCTACGAGCAGTACTTC.

J is TRBJ2-6 and V is TRBV20-1, with a possible D match to TRBD2 (5 bases). Germline CDR1 reads DFQATT; CDR2 reads SNEGSKA (reference sequence). The CDR3 spans 15 residues. V was shortened by 6 bases and J by 0 bases, with 12 bases between the two germline ends. In DNA, the CDR3 is TGCAGTGCACCCCCAGCGGTCTCTGGGGCCAACGTCCTGACTTTC. As protein: CSAPPAVSGANVLTF.

The chain uses TRBV30 and TRBJ2-1; D not certain. V gave up 4 bases and J gave up 3 bases, with 7 bases separating them. The CDR3 contains 12 residues. Germline V gives CDR1 GTSNPN, CDR2 SVGIG (reference sequence). CDR3 in DNA: TGTGCCTGGAAAAGGAGCTACAATGAGCAGTTCTTC. It codes for CAWKRSYNEQFF.

The gene calls are TRBV24-1 and TRBJ2-7; D might be TRBD1 (5 bases). V was shortened by 7 bases and J by 1 base, with 16 bases between the two germline ends. Germline V gene lookup returns CDR1 KGHDR and CDR2 SFDVKD. The CDR3 has 15 amino acids. CDR3 nucleotides: TGTGCCACCAGGGGGCAGCGCCAACCGTCCTACGAGCAGTACTTC. This encodes CATRGQRQPSYEQYF.

This clonotype was seen a handful of times. The chain employs TRBV9 and TRBJ1-2; a possible D gene is TRBD1 (5 bases). Germline V lookup: CDR1 SGDLS, CDR2 YYNGEE. This CDR3 has 13 residues. Trimming cost V 4 bases and J 7 bases, with 14 bases left between them. CDR3 protein: CASSTHGTSGYTF. The CDR3 DNA is TGTGCCAGCAGCACACACGGGACGTCTGGCTACACCTTC.